This T cell receptor (beta chain) was documented in a study of blood T cells in healthy people across ages. Findings of the study overall: It was the long-lived donors that had more naive CD4+ cells and higher diversity than aged donors. There was no known CMV status for donors, so expanded clonotype changes were possibly confounded.

Comment on this clonotype: Its antigen is unidentified.

With a J-beta primer mix and a sample-barcoded 5' primer, a second PCR ran 7 to 11 cycles. Each cDNA was tagged by a template-switch adaptor containing 12 random nucleotides. In TCRdb, the 5' RACE reads were re-called with MiXCR into one record per CDR3 protein. The table includes hundreds of thousands of distinct CDR3 sequences, around 54% detected once. Source material: blood. This receptor was identified in a man aged 55-75 years in good health.

The CDR3 protein is CASSVGVGERTDTQYF. In DNA, the CDR3 is TGTGCCAGCAGCGTAGGTGTGGGCGAGAGGACAGATACGCAGTATTTT. The genes are TRBV9 and TRBJ2-3; D remains unclear. The germline V and J ends were trimmed by 0 bases and 3 bases, with 14 bases remaining between them. The V gene's germline CDR1 is SGDLS and CDR2 YYNGEE. This CDR3 spans 16 amino acids.